The 6 T cell receptor beta chains listed next were all sequenced from one sample in a study of cytomegalovirus exposure and HLA in healthy donors. Primers: 60 Vbeta forward and 13 Jbeta reverse. The protocol was immunoSEQ multiplex PCR, while the TCRdb copy is restricted to in-frame clones and leaves out a portion. Among some 150,000 clones listed, about two thirds were seen once. Material: PBMCs. These receptors originate from a woman between 25 and 40 years old in good health and CMV-seronegative.

The gene calls are TRBV10-3 and TRBJ2-7; 12 nucleotides match TRBD2. This CDR3 contains 17 residues. Germline CDR1 and CDR2: ENHRY and SYGVKD. J lost 4 bases, V lost 3 bases, and 10 bases had no gene match. CDR3 DNA sequence: TGTGCCATCAGTGACCACAAGACTAGCGGGAGAGGGTACGAGCAGTACTTC. Protein product: CAISDHKTSGRGYEQYF.

The J gene is TRBJ2-1, the V gene TRBV4-1, with a tentative D call TRBD2 (5 bases). Germline CDR1 is MGHRA and CDR2 is YSYEKL. Trimming pared 0 bases from V and 8 bases from J, leaving 11 bases between. There are 14 residues in the CDR3. In DNA form, the CDR3 reads TGCGCCAGCAGCCAAGATTGGGCGGGCGATGAGCAGTTCTTC. Translation gives CASSQDWAGDEQFF.

This rearrangement joins TRBV7-9 to TRBJ2-5; maybe TRBD1 (5 bases). V was cut by 4 bases and J by 1 base, with 13 bases left in between. This CDR3 comprises 15 residues. Germline V gives CDR1 SEHNR, CDR2 FQNEAQ (reference sequence). The CDR3 spells CASSSRGQPQETQYF. The CDR3 DNA sequence: TGTGCCAGCAGCTCTCGAGGACAACCCCAAGAGACCCAGTACTTC.

The chain couples TRBV5-1 to TRBJ2-1; TRBD1 matches 7 bases. CDR3 length equals 15 residues. The germline V gene has CDR1 SGHRS and CDR2 YFSETQ. The J segment lost 0 bases and the V segment lost 5 bases, leaving 5 bases of the junction unmatched. CDR3 DNA sequence: TGCGCCAGCAGTTCAGGGGGAAACTCCTACAATGAGCAGTTCTTC. Translated, it gives CASSSGGNSYNEQFF.

CDR3 protein: CAWSAPGATNEKLFF. The CDR3 nucleotides read TGTGCCTGGAGTGCCCCAGGGGCAACTAATGAAAAACTGTTTTTT. This sequence joins TRBV30 and TRBJ1-4; D is perhaps TRBD1 (6 bases). The length of the CDR3 is 15 residues. Germline CDR1 is GTSNPN and CDR2 is SVGIG (reference sequence). Trimming left V 1 base short and J 0 bases short, with 9 bases between.

This clone is a singleton in its sample. This rearrangement joins TRBV25-1 to TRBJ1-2, with D perhaps TRBD1 (5 bases). The CDR3 is 12 amino acids. CDR1 is MGHDK, CDR2 SYGVNS, per germline. Trimming cost V 4 bases and J 8 bases, with 11 bases left between them. The CDR3 loop reads CASSGQTRGYTF. In DNA form, the CDR3 reads TGTGCCAGCAGTGGACAGACTCGGGGCTACACCTTC.